One sample yielded the 22 T cell receptor beta chains listed below, sequenced in a study of blood T cell repertoires in COVID-19 (dated by TCRdb to the early 2020s). Receptor amplification or capture employed the immunoSEQ multiplex PCR assay. TCRdb obtained this table from immuneACCESS and retained in-frame rearrangements with V and J assigned. These tables miss some clones; where compared with another copy, unresolved V genes account for less than half of the shortfall, and the remainder is unexplained. The sample table lists over 95,000 clones, 80% to 90% of them with a count of one. Less than 11% of the sample belongs to the ten largest clones. Sequenced input: peripheral blood. The receptors originated from a human donor in a cohort sampled during active COVID-19.

The rearrangement uses TRBV12-3 or TRBV12-4 and TRBJ1-1; the D gene is possibly TRBD1 (5 bases). The ends were cut back, 11 bases at V and 3 bases at J, with 16 bases in the middle. The CDR3 has 13 residues. This CDR3 reads CAYTTGGDTEAFF. The DNA for the CDR3 is TGTGCCTACACTACGGGGGGGGACACTGAAGCTTTCTTT.

CDR3 in amino acids: CASSLEGHNEQFF. The CDR3 region has the DNA TGTGCCAGCAGCTTGGAGGGGCATAATGAGCAGTTCTTC. The rearrangement joins TRBV5-6 to TRBJ2-1; D possibly corresponds to TRBD1 (5 bases). The CDR3 consists of 13 residues. Looked up from germline, CDR1 is SGHDT and CDR2 is YYEEEE. The germline V and J ends were trimmed by 0 bases and 7 bases, with 8 bases remaining between them. The entire variable domain, with the rest obtained from reference TRBV5-6 and TRBJ2-1, is as follows: DAGVTQSPTHLIKTRGQQVTLRCSPKSGHDTVSWYQQALGQGPQFIFQYYEEEERQRGNFPDRFSGHQFPNYSSELNVNALLLGDSALYLCASSLEGHNEQFFGPGTRLTVL.

The V and J genes are TRBV21-1 and TRBJ1-3; the table's TRBD1 call for D was not verified on the DNA. TRBV21-1 is deemed a pseudogene. The CDR3 length is 16 residues. DNA of the CDR3: TGTGCCAGCAGCAAACCGTTCCAGGGGTCTGGAAACACCATATATTTT. Translating it yields CASSKPFQGSGNTIYF.

The V call is TRBV7-3, the J call TRBJ2-2; no definite D call. Germline V lookup: CDR1 SGHTA, CDR2 FQGTGA. V dropped 4 bases and J dropped 5 bases, with 11 bases sitting between them. The CDR3 sequence is 14 residues long. Here the CDR3 reads CASSSDLITGELFF. In DNA, the CDR3 is TGTGCCAGCAGCTCAGATCTGATTACCGGGGAGCTGTTTTTT. The whole variable domain, filled in from reference TRBV7-3 and TRBJ2-2, reads GAGVSQTPSNKVTEKGKYVELRCDPISGHTALYWYRQSLGQGPEFLIYFQGTGAADDSGLPNDRFFAVRPEGSVSTLKIQRTERGDSAVYLCASSSDLITGELFFGEGSRLTVL.

The chain is built from TRBV30 and TRBJ2-7, with 7 bases matching TRBD1. This CDR3 is built from 14 residues. The V gene's germline CDR1 is GTSNPN and CDR2 SVGIG (reference sequence). The ends lost 0 bases at V and 4 bases at J; junction bases unmatched: 6. CDR3 residues: CAWSVQGSGYEQYF. CDR3 DNA sequence: TGTGCCTGGAGTGTACAGGGGTCCGGTTACGAGCAGTACTTC.

V usage is TRBV19 and J usage is TRBJ2-1; 8 positions agree with TRBD2. Trimming removed 5 bases from V and 10 bases from J; junction bases left unmatched: 10. This CDR3 region has 14 residues. Germline CDR1 is LNHDA and CDR2 is SQIVND (reference sequence). The CDR3 sequence: CASSSTGTRNEQFF. Written as DNA, the CDR3 is TGTGCCAGTAGTTCAACCGGGACTAGGAACGAGCAGTTCTTC.

This chain connects TRBV7-9 to TRBJ1-1; D ambiguous. V dropped 5 bases and J dropped 0 bases, with 10 bases sitting between them. The CDR3 totals 14 residues. In germline, CDR1 is SEHNR, CDR2 FQNEAQ (reference sequence). CDR3 in DNA: TGTGCCAGCAGCGGGCCCCCTATGAACACTGAAGCTTTCTTT. Translation gives CASSGPPMNTEAFF.

CDR3 sequence reads: CATSDREGRGRQETQYF. The CDR3 DNA sequence: TGTGCCACCAGTGATCGGGAGGGGCGGGGGAGACAAGAGACCCAGTACTTC. The chain links TRBV24-1 to TRBJ2-5; 8 positions match TRBD2. CDR1 is KGHDR, CDR2 SFDVKD, per germline. The CDR3 runs 17 residues. The V gene end was trimmed by 3 bases and the J gene end by 2 bases; junction bases not matched to a gene: 10.

The chain employs TRBV29-1 and TRBJ2-7; D may be TRBD2 (7 bases). Trimming cost V 3 bases and J 4 bases, with 10 bases left between them. CDR3 length: 12 amino acids. CDR1 SQVTM and CDR2 ANQGSEA come from the germline V gene. The CDR3 loop is CSVDRGGYEQYF. CDR3 bases: TGCAGCGTTGACAGGGGAGGGTACGAGCAGTACTTC.

Comment on this clone: It is unclear where the CDR3 begins or ends on the DNA, so no DNA is shown, and the CDR3 is as TCRdb lists it. The chain uses TRBV6-4 and TRBJ2-5; the D call TRBD2 from the table was never checked on the DNA. Germline V gene lookup returns CDR1 MRHNA and CDR2 SNTAGT. The CDR3 sequence runs 15 residues, both termini included. The CDR3 protein is CAIPSGREFQETQYF.

This chain links TRBV7-9 with TRBJ1-3, with D maybe TRBD1 (5 bases). Trimming stripped 8 bases from V and 0 bases from J, with 17 bases between. Germline V lookup: CDR1 SEHNR, CDR2 FQNEAQ (reference sequence). CDR3 length equals 16 residues. The DNA of the CDR3 is TGTGCCAGCGGGTCCTACAGGATTCTCTCTGGAAACACCATATATTTT. This gives the protein CASGSYRILSGNTIYF. Full variable domain (outside the CDR3, taken from reference TRBV7-9 and TRBJ1-3): DTGVSQNPRHKITKRGQNVTFRCDPISEHNRLYWYRQTLGQGPEFLTYFQNEAQLEKSRLLSDRFSAERPKGSFSTLEIQRTEQGDSAMYLCASGSYRILSGNTIYFGEGSWLTVV.

The gene calls are TRBV5-5 and TRBJ1-5; tentatively, D is TRBD1 (5 bases). V dropped 5 bases and J dropped 3 bases, with 12 bases sitting between them. The germline V gene encodes CDR1 SGHKS and CDR2 YYEKEE (reference sequence). This CDR3 contains 14 residues. CDR3 sequence reads: CASRPGNANQPQHF. The CDR3 bases are TGTGCCAGCAGACCAGGGAATGCCAATCAGCCCCAGCATTTT.

The gene calls are TRBV28 and TRBJ2-1; tentative D call: TRBD2 (6 bases). The germline V and J ends were trimmed by 6 bases and 15 bases, with 15 bases remaining between them. The V gene's germline CDR1 is MDHEN and CDR2 SYDVKM. This CDR3 has 11 residues. In DNA form, the CDR3 reads TGTGCCAGCAGGCAGACTAGTGTTTCGTTCTTC. Protein sequence: CASRQTSVSFF.

This clone was detected only a few times. The chain employs TRBV28 and TRBJ1-2, with 8 bases fitting TRBD1. J gave up 4 bases and V 0 bases, and 7 bases lay outside the gene matches. The germline CDR1 and CDR2 sequences are MDHEN and SYDVKM. This CDR3 has 16 amino acids. CDR3 nucleotide sequence: TGTGCCAGCAGTTTATGGATACAGGGGGGAGGCTATGGCTACACCTTC. Its protein is CASSLWIQGGGYGYTF.

The chain combines TRBV6-8 with TRBJ2-7; TRBD1 aligns across 7 bases. The CDR3 sequence is 12 residues long. Germline loops: CDR1 MNHGY, CDR2 SAAAGT. The trim removed 6 bases at V and 2 bases at J, leaving 1 base unmatched. CDR3 sequence (DNA): TGTGCCAGCAGGGGACAGCCCTACGAGCAGTACTTC. Its translation is CASRGQPYEQYF.

The rearrangement uses TRBV21-1 and TRBJ2-7; the table's D gene call, TRBD2, was not cross checked with the DNA. TRBV21-1 is a recognized pseudogene. This CDR3 region has 17 residues. In DNA form, the CDR3 reads TGTGCCAGCAGCAAAGAAAAAACTTTAGGGCCGAGGGACGAGCAGTACTTC. This translates into CASSKEKTLGPRDEQYF.

V gene TRBV11-3 combines with J gene TRBJ1-1; the match to TRBD1 covers 10 bases. Germline CDR1 is SGHNT and CDR2 is YENEEA. CDR3 length: 14 residues. Unmatched junction bases numbered 4, after V lost 5 bases and J lost 4 bases. For the CDR3, the DNA is TGTGCCAGCAGCAGGGGACAGGGGTTCACTGAAGCTTTCTTT. It is translated as CASSRGQGFTEAFF. Together with reference TRBV11-3 and TRBJ1-1, the CDR3 gives the full variable domain: EAGVVQSPRYKIIEKKQPVAFWCNPISGHNTLYWYLQNLGQGPELLIRYENEEAVDDSQLPKDRFSAERLKGVDSTLKIQPAELGDSAVYLCASSRGQGFTEAFFGQGTRLTVV.

The V gene is TRBV28, the J gene TRBJ2-7; 7 bases are a match to TRBD2. Unmatched junction bases numbered 0, after V lost 6 bases and J lost 4 bases. Germline CDR1 and CDR2: MDHEN and SYDVKM. The CDR3 is 11 amino acids. CDR3 DNA: TGTGCCAGCAGGCGGGGGTACGAGCAGTACTTC. As protein: CASRRGYEQYF.

V usage is TRBV6-6 and J usage is TRBJ1-2; 7 nucleotides match TRBD1. The CDR3 totals 14 residues. After removal of 4 bases from V and 2 bases from J, the junction contained 4 bases not matched to a gene. Germline lookup yields CDR1 MNHNY and CDR2 SVGAGI (reference sequence). CDR3 sequence (DNA): TGTGCCAGCAGTTTTGGGACAGACAACTATGGCTACACCTTC. The encoded protein is CASSFGTDNYGYTF.

This chain connects TRBV13 to TRBJ1-2, with 7 bases matching TRBD1. In germline, CDR1 is PRHDT, CDR2 FYEKMQ (reference sequence). CDR3 length equals 13 residues. With V trimmed by 5 bases and J by 10 bases, 10 bases remained unmatched. CDR3 bases: TGTGCCAGCAGCCACCGCTTCAGGGGGGACTACACCTTC. Its translation is CASSHRFRGDYTF.

This clone has more than one count but fewer than ten. The chain is built from TRBV5-4 and TRBJ1-2; D may be TRBD1 (5 bases). The CDR3 extends over 16 amino acids. Germline V gene data show CDR1 as SGHNT and CDR2 as YYREEE (reference sequence). Trimming left V 0 bases short and J 8 bases short, with 20 bases between. The CDR3 coding sequence is TGTGCCAGCAGCTTGGAGCAGGGAGGTCGCGGGACCGGCTACACCTTC. Amino acid sequence: CASSLEQGGRGTGYTF.

V gene TRBV3-1 (or the pseudogene TRBV3-2) combines with J gene TRBJ1-2; D gene uncertain. Trimming took 5 bases from V and 7 from J, leaving 8 bases between them. This CDR3 has 11 residues. Germline V gives CDR1 LGHDT, CDR2 YNNKEL (reference sequence). Here the CDR3 reads CASSSSSGYTF. CDR3 coding DNA: TGTGCCAGCAGCTCCTCCTCTGGCTACACCTTC.